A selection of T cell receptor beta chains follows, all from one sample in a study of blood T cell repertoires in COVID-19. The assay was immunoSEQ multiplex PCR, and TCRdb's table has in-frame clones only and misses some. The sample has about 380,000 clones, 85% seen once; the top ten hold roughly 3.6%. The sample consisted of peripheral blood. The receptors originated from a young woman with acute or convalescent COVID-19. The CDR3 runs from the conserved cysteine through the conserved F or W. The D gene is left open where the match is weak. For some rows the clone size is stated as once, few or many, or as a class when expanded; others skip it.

TGTGCCAGCAGCGCCGGACAGGGGCCCCAGCATTTT	CASSAGQGPQHF	TRBV11-2	TRBD1	.	TRBJ1-5
TGTGCCAGCAGTTACTCTAAGGGGGCCCCTGATGAAAAACTGTTTTTT	CASSYSKGAPDEKLFF	TRBV6-5	TRBD1	.	TRBJ1-4
TGTGCCAGCATGACGTCCAGGGACACTGAAGCTTTCTTT	CASMTSRDTEAFF	TRBV2	.	.	TRBJ1-1
TGTGCCAGCAGTCTCGGGACTAGCGATGAGCAGTTCTTC	CASSLGTSDEQFF	TRBV28	TRBD2	.	TRBJ2-1
TGTGCCAGCAGTTTAAACAGGAATGGGAACACTGAAGCTTTCTTT	CASSLNRNGNTEAFF	TRBV27	.	.	TRBJ1-1
TGTGCCAGCAGCTTAGCCGGGCAGGGGTACCCCTACGAGCAGTACTTC	CASSLAGQGYPYEQYF	TRBV7-2	.	.	TRBJ2-7
TGTGCCAGCAGCGAACCACGACTAGCGGGACCCGGGGAGCTGTTTTTT	CASSEPRLAGPGELFF	TRBV5-4	TRBD2	.	TRBJ2-2
TGTGCCAGTACCCGGACAGTCTTCTATGGCTACACCTTC	CASTRTVFYGYTF	TRBV19	.	.	TRBJ1-2
TGTGCCAGCAGCGCCGGACAGGACACTGAAGCTTTCTTT	CASSAGQDTEAFF	TRBV9	TRBD1	few	TRBJ1-1
TGTGCCAGCAGTTTAAGCATTGATCAAAGTGGACTAGCGGAAACCGATACGCAGTATTTT	CASSLSIDQSGLAETDTQYF	TRBV27	TRBD2	.	TRBJ2-3
TGTGCCAGTAGTATACCCAGGGTAGATCAGCCCCAGCATTTT	CASSIPRVDQPQHF	TRBV19	.	.	TRBJ1-5
TGTGCCAGCCTCTCTGGAAACACCATATATTTT	CASLSGNTIYF	TRBV2	.	.	TRBJ1-3
TGTGCCAGCGCTGACAGGGGCTACGAGCAGTACTTC	CASADRGYEQYF	TRBV3-1/TRBV3-2	TRBD1	.	TRBJ2-7
TGTGCCAGCAGCCTCAGGGTAGTTAACTATGGCTACACCTTC	CASSLRVVNYGYTF	TRBV7-2	.	.	TRBJ1-2
TGTGCCAGCAGCACCCGGACTGCTCCGATCGGAAGCACCATATATTTT	CASSTRTAPIGSTIYF	TRBV2	.	.	TRBJ1-3
TGTGCCAGCAGTAGACGGGACACCGGGGGGGAGACCCAGTACTTC	CASSRRDTGGETQYF	TRBV6-5	.	.	TRBJ2-5
TGTGCCAGCAGCTTCGGACAGGGAACTGGAAACACCATATATTTT	CASSFGQGTGNTIYF	TRBV11-3	TRBD1	.	TRBJ1-3
TGCAGCGTTCAAGAGACTCCAAGCTCCTACAATGAGCAGTTCTTC	CSVQETPSSYNEQFF	TRBV29-1	.	.	TRBJ2-1
TGCGCCAGCAGCCAAGTATCGGCAGGGCTAATGAACACTGAAGCTTTCTTT	CASSQVSAGLMNTEAFF	TRBV4-1	.	.	TRBJ1-1
TGTGCCAGTAGTATCCAGGGGGAAATAAGGGAGCAGTACTTC	CASSIQGEIREQYF	TRBV19	TRBD1	.	TRBJ2-7
TGTGCCAGCACATCCAACATGAACACTGAAGCTTTCTTT	CASTSNMNTEAFF	TRBV28	.	.	TRBJ1-1
TGTGCCAGCAGCCTGGACAGCTTCCAAGAGACCCAGTACTTC	CASSLDSFQETQYF	TRBV2	.	once	TRBJ2-5
TGCGCCAGCACCCAGAATGGGGGGGGGACGAACACTGAAGCTTTCTTT	CASTQNGGGTNTEAFF	TRBV5-1	.	.	TRBJ1-1
TGTGCCTGGAGTGGTTATGGGACTGGGGCCCAGCATTTT	CAWSGYGTGAQHF	TRBV30	.	few	TRBJ1-5